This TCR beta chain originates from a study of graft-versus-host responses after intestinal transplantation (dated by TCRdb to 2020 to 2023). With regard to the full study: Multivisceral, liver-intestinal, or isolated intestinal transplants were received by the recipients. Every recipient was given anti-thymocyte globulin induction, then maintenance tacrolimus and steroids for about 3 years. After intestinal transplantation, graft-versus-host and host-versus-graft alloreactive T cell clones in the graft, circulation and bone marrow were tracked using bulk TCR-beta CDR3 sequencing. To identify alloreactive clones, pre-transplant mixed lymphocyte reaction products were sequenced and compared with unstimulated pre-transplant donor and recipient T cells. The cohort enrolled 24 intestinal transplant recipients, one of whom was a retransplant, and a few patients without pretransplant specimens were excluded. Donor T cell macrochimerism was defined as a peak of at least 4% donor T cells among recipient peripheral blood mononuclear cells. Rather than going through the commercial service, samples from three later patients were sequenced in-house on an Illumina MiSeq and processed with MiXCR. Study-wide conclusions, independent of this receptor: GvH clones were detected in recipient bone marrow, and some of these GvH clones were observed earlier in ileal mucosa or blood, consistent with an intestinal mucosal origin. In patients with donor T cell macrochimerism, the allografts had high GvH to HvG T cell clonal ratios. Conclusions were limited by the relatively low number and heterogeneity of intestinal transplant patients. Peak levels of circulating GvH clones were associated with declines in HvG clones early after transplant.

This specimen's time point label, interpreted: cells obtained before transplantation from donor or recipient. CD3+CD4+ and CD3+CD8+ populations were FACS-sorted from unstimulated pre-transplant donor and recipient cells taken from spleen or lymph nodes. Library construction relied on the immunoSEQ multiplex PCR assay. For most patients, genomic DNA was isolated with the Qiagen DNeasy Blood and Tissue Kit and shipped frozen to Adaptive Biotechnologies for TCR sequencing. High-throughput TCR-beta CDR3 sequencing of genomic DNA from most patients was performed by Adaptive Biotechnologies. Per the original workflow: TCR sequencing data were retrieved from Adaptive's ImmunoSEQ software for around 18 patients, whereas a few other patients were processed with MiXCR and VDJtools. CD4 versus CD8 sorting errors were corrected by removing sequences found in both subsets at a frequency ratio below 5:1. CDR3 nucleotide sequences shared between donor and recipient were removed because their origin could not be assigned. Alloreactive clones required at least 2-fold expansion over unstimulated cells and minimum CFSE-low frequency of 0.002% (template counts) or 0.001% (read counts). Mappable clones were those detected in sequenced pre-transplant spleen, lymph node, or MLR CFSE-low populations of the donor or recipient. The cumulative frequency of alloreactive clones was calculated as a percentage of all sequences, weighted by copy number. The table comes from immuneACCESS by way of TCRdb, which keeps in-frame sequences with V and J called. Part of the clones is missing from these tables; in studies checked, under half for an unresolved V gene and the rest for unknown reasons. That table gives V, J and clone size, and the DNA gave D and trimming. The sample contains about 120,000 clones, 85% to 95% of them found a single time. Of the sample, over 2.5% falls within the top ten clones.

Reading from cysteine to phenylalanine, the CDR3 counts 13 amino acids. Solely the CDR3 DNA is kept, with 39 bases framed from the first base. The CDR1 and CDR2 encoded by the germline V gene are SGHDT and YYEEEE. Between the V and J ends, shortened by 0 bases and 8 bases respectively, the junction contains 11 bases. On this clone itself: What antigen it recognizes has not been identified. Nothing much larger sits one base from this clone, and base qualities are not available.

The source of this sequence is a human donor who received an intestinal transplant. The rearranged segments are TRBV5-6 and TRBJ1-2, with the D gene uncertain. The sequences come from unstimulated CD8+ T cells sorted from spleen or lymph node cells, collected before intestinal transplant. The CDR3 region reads CASSLVGGGGYTF. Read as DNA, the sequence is TGTGCCAGCAGCTTGGTAGGTGGCGGAGGCTACACCTTC.